The 7 T cell receptor beta chains reported below all come from one sample, sequenced in a study of CD8+ T cells in alopecia areata. TCR sequencing used cDNA made by reverse transcription of extracted RNA. TCRdb keeps only in-frame clones here, not all; method: immunoSEQ multiplex PCR. The table has roughly 190,000 clones, 60% seen once; the top ten hold about 0.94%. Noted treatment: oral pan-JAK inhibitor, 5-10 mg twice daily. Material: CD4+ T cells sorted from blood, obtained at week 24, from a patient treated with tofacitinib. These receptors originate from a human donor with alopecia areata.

The rearrangement links TRBV29-1 to TRBJ2-2; D possibly corresponds to TRBD2 (5 bases). Germline V gives CDR1 SQVTM, CDR2 ANQGSEA. CDR3 size: 13 residues. V was pared by 2 bases and J by 5 bases, with 9 bases between. CDR3 protein: CSVEFPGTGELFF. CDR3 DNA: TGCAGCGTTGAATTCCCGGGGACCGGGGAGCTGTTTTTT.

The rearrangement uses TRBV2 and TRBJ1-2; 7 nucleotides align to TRBD1. Per the germline V gene, CDR1 is SNHLY and CDR2 is FYNNEI. J lost 5 bases, V lost 6 bases, and 3 bases had no gene match. This CDR3 has 12 amino acids. CDR3 coding DNA: TGTGCCAGCAGCGAACAGGGGTATGGCTACACCTTC. Amino acid sequence: CASSEQGYGYTF.

Concerning this clone: The identical CDR3 is also encoded by other nucleotide sequences in the sample. The J gene is TRBJ2-3, the V gene TRBV30, with 7 bases fitting TRBD1. The junction had 1 base not matched to a gene; V was cut back by 3 bases and J by 4 bases. Looked up from germline, CDR1 is GTSNPN and CDR2 is SVGIG (reference sequence). The CDR3 totals 12 residues. Here the CDR3 DNA reads TGTGCCTGGAGCACAGGGGCAGATACGCAGTATTTT. Translated: CAWSTGADTQYF.

The CDR3 here is CSVEDLEGAQHF. CDR3 nucleotides: TGCAGCGTTGAAGATCTTGAGGGAGCCCAGCATTTT. This sequence joins TRBV29-1 and TRBJ1-5; D not certain. V was pared by 0 bases and J by 11 bases, with 11 bases between. Germline V lookup: CDR1 SQVTM, CDR2 ANQGSEA. The CDR3 loop spans 12 amino acids.

The gene calls are TRBV2 and TRBJ1-5; no reliable D call. The germline V gene encodes CDR1 SNHLY and CDR2 FYNNEI. This CDR3 has 13 amino acids. V shed 6 bases and J shed 6 bases, with 12 bases lying between them. CDR3 sequence (DNA): TGTGCCAGCAGCATAGACTCAGGTCAGCCCCAGCATTTT. Translation gives CASSIDSGQPQHF.

The V call is TRBV6-5, the J call TRBJ1-2; 8 bases fit TRBD1. The V and J ends lost 2 bases and 7 bases, in that order; junction bases with no gene match: 3. This CDR3 has 13 residues. The germline CDR1 and CDR2 sequences are MNHEY and SVGAGI. The CDR3 region has the DNA TGTGCCAGCAGTTACGCAACAGGGGGTGGCTACACCTTC. This sequence encodes CASSYATGGGYTF.

CDR3 residues: CASSVTGGEAGELFF. DNA for the CDR3: TGTGCCAGCAGTGTGACAGGGGGTGAGGCCGGGGAGCTGTTTTTT. The V gene is TRBV25-1, the J gene TRBJ2-2, with 9 bases fitting TRBD1. With V trimmed by 4 bases and J by 6 bases, 6 bases remained unmatched. This CDR3 region has 15 residues. The germline V gene has CDR1 MGHDK and CDR2 SYGVNS.